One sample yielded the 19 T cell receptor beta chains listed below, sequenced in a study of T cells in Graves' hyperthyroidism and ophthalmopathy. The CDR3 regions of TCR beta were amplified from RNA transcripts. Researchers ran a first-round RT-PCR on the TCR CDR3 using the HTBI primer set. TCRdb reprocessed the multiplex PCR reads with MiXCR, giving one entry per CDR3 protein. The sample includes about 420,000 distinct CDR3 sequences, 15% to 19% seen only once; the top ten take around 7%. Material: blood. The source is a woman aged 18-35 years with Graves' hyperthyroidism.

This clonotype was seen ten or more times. CDR3 coding DNA: TGTGCCAGCATCCCGGGACGTCTAATATGGCATCAGCCCCAGCATTTT. As protein: CASIPGRLIWHQPQHF. The V call is TRBV7-8, the J call TRBJ1-5, with D perhaps matching TRBD1 (5 bases). CDR3 length: 16 amino acids. Germline-derived CDR1 and CDR2 are SGHVS and FQNEAQ. With 7 bases removed from V and 5 bases from J, the gap between germline ends came to 21 bases.

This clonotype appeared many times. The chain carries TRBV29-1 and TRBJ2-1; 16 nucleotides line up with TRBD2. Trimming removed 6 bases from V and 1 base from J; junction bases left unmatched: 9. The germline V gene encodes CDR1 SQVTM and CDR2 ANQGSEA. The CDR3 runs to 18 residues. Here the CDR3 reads CSVINPGLAGGSYNEQFF. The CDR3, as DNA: TGCAGCGTGATTAATCCGGGACTAGCGGGAGGGTCCTACAATGAGCAGTTCTTC.

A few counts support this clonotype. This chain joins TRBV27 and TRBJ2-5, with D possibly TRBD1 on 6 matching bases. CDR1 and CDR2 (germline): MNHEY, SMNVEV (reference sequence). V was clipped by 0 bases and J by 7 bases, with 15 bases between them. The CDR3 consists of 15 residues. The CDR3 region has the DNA TGTGCCAGCAGTTTATCAGGCAGGGGCGTGGGGACCCAGTACTTC. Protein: CASSLSGRGVGTQYF.

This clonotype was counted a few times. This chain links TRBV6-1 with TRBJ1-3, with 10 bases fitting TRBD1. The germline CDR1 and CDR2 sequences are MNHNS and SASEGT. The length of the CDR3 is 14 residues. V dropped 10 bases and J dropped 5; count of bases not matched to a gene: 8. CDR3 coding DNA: TGTGCCACCCGGGACAGGGGTAATAGAAACACCATATATTTT. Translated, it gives CATRDRGNRNTIYF.

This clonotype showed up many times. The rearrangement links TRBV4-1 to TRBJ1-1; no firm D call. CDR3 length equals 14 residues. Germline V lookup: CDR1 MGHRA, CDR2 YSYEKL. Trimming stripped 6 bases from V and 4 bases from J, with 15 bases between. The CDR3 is CASRYDPGSTEAFF. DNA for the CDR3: TGCGCCAGCAGATACGACCCGGGGAGCACTGAAGCTTTCTTT.

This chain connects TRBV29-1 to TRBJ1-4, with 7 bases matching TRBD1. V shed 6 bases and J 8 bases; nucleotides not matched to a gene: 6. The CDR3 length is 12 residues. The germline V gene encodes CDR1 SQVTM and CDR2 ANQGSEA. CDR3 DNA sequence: TGCAGCGTCCGACAGGGTATAGAAAAACTGTTTTTT. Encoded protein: CSVRQGIEKLFF.

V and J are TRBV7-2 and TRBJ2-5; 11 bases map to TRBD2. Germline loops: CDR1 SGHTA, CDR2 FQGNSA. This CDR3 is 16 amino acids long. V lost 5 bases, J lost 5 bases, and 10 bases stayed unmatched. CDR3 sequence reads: CASSPLGLAGGETQYF. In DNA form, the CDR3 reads TGTGCCAGCAGCCCCCTGGGGCTAGCGGGGGGTGAGACCCAGTACTTC. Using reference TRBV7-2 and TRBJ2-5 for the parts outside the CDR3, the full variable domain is GAGVSQSPSNKVTEKGKDVELRCDPISGHTALYWYRQSLGQGLEFLIYFQGNSAPDKSGLPSDRFSAERTGGSVSTLTIQRTQQEDSAVYLCASSPLGLAGGETQYFGPGTRLLVL.

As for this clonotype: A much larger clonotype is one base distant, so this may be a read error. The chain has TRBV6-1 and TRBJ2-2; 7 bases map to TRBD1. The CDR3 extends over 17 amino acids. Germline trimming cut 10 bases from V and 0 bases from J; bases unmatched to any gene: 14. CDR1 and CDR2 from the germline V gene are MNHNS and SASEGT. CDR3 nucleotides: TGTGCCACCCTCCGTTTTGGGACAGACGCGAACACCGGGGAGCTGTTTTTT. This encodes CATLRFGTDANTGELFF.

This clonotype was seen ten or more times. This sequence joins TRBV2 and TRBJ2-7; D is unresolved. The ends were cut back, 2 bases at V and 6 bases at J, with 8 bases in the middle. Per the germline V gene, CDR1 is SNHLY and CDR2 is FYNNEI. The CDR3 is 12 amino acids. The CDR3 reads CASSEYRSEQYF. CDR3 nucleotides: TGTGCCAGCAGTGAATACCGCTCCGAGCAGTACTTC.

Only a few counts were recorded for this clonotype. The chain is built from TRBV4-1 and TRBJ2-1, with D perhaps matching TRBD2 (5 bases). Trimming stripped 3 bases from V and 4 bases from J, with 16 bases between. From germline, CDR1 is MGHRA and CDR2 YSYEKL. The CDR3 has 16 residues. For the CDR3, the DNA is TGCGCCAGCAGCCAGAAACTAGGTGGGGTTTACAATGAGCAGTTCTTC. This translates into CASSQKLGGVYNEQFF.

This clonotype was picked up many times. In DNA, the CDR3 is TGTGCCAGCAGCCAAGTGGGAGTTCTGGGCACTGAAGCTTTCTTT. Protein sequence: CASSQVGVLGTEAFF. The chain is built from TRBV4-2 and TRBJ1-1; D gene ambiguous. Trimming cost V 1 base and J 4 bases, with 13 bases left between them. CDR1 is LGHNA and CDR2 is YNFKEQ in the germline V gene. CDR3 length: 15 amino acids.

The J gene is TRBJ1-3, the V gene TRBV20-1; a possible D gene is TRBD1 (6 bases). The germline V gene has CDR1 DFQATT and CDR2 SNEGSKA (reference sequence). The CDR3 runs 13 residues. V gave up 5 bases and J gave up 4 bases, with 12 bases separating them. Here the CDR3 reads CSAVGGRGNTIYF. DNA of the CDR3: TGCAGTGCTGTAGGGGGGCGAGGAAACACCATATATTTT.

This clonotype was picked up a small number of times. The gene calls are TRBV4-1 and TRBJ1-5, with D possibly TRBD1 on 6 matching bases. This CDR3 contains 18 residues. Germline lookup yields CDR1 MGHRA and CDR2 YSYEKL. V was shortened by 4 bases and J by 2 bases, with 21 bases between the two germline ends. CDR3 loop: CASSRGFGGVIGNQPQHF. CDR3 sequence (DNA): TGCGCCAGCAGCCGAGGGTTCGGGGGCGTAATTGGCAATCAGCCCCAGCATTTT.

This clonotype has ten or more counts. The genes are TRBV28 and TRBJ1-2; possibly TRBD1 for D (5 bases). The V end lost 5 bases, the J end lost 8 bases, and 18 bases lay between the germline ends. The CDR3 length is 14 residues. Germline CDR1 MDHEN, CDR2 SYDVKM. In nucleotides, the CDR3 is TGTGCCAGCAGTCCCGGCGGGGGGGTCCAGGGCTACACCTTC. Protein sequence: CASSPGGGVQGYTF.

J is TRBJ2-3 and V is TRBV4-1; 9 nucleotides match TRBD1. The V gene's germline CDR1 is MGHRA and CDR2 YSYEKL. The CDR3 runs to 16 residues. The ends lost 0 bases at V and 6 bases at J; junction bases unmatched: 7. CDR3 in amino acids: CASSQEGQGLLDTQYF. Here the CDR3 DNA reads TGCGCCAGCAGCCAAGAGGGACAGGGATTACTTGATACGCAGTATTTT.

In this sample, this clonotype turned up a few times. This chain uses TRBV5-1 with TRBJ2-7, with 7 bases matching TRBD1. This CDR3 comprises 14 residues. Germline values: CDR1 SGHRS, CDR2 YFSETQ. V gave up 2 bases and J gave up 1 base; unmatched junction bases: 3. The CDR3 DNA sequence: TGCGCCAGCAGCTTCTTGGACAGGTCCTACGAGCAGTACTTC. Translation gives CASSFLDRSYEQYF.

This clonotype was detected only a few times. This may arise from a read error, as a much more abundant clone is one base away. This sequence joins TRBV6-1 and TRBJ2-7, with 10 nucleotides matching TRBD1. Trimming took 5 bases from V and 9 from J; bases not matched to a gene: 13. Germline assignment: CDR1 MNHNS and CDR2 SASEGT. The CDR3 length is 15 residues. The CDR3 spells CASSQRTGGKNGQYF. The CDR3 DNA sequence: TGTGCCAGCAGTCAGAGGACAGGGGGTAAGAACGGGCAGTACTTC.

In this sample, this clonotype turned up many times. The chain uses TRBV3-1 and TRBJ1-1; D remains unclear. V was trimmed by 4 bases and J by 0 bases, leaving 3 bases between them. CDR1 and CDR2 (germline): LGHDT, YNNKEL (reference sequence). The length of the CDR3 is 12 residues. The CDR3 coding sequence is TGTGCCAGCAGCCCTCTGAACACTGAAGCTTTCTTT. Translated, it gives CASSPLNTEAFF.

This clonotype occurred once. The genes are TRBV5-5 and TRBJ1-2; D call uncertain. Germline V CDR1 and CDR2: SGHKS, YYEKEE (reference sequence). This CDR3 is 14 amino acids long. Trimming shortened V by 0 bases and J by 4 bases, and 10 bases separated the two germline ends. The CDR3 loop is CASSLGASSYGYTF. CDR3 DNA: TGTGCCAGCAGCTTGGGGGCCAGTAGCTATGGCTACACCTTC.